This TCR beta chain emerged from a study of cytomegalovirus exposure and HLA in healthy donors. CDR3 length equals 16 residues. V was pared by 4 bases and J by 12 bases, with 18 bases of the junction left unmatched. CDR1 and CDR2 (germline): SGHAT, FQNNGV. Assay: immunoSEQ multiplex PCR; the TCRdb copy retains only in-frame clones and omits some. The repertoire includes around 150,000 clones, about nine tenths of them detected once, and about 9.3% sits in the top ten. The count of this clone is one. The chain uses TRBV11-2 and TRBJ2-1; TRBD2 agrees at 7 bases. Specimen: PBMCs. The origin of this receptor is a woman aged 18-30 years in good health and CMV-seropositive. CDR3: CASSSSVGGRFGGQFF. DNA for the CDR3: TGTGCCAGCAGCTCCTCGGTTGGCGGGAGATTCGGAGGGCAGTTCTTC.